The 8 T cell receptor beta chains given below trace back to one sample, sequenced in a study of monozygotic twins with inflammatory bowel disease. After re-calling the 5' RACE reads, TCRdb lists one entry per CDR3 protein, DNA absent. This table holds 350,000 to 400,000 distinct CDR3 sequences. The sample consisted of blood. The receptors here all came from a human donor with ulcerative colitis or Crohn's disease, or a healthy co-twin of an affected twin (not recorded which).

The V call is TRBV6-1, the J call TRBJ2-1; TCRdb outputs TRBD1, but without DNA this stays unchecked. Per the germline V gene, CDR1 is MNHNS and CDR2 is SASEGT. The CDR3 length is 16 residues. The CDR3 loop reads CASSRTGFNDYNEQFF.

The chain employs TRBV7-9 and TRBJ1-5; checking the TCRdb D call of TRBD1 is not possible without DNA. Germline V gene lookup returns CDR1 SEHNR and CDR2 FQNEAQ (reference sequence). The CDR3 has 17 residues. The CDR3 sequence is CASSPNSHRGSNQPQHF.

The rearrangement links TRBV6-5 to TRBJ2-7; no DNA is available, so the TRBD1 call from TCRdb remains unchecked. In germline, CDR1 is MNHEY, CDR2 SVGAGI. This CDR3 comprises 14 residues. The CDR3 loop reads CASSYGTGFDEQYF.

The CDR3 protein is CASSWGTRSYEQYF. The chain joins TRBV6-2 or TRBV6-3 to TRBJ2-7; absent DNA, TCRdb's TRBD1 call cannot be checked. The germline gives CDR1 MNHEY, CDR2 SVGEGT. The length of the CDR3 is 14 residues.

J is TRBJ1-2 and V is TRBV3-1; TCRdb's D call of TRBD1 is untestable without DNA. The length of the CDR3 is 15 residues. The V gene's germline CDR1 is LGHDT and CDR2 YNNKEL (reference sequence). This CDR3 is CASSQGQTVYYGYTF.

The rearrangement joins TRBV6-5 to TRBJ2-1; without DNA, the TCRdb call of TRBD1 cannot be checked. CDR3 length: 14 amino acids. Germline CDR1 is MNHEY and CDR2 is SVGAGI. The CDR3 here is CASSYARFANEQFF.

The chain has TRBV5-5 and TRBJ2-5; TCRdb proposes TRBD1, but this gene call is untestable without DNA. CDR1 is SGHKS and CDR2 is YYEKEE in the germline V gene (reference sequence). This CDR3 has 16 residues. The CDR3 is CASSLQPGASRETQYF.

The chain links TRBV3-1 to TRBJ2-2; the TRBD2 assignment by TCRdb is unverifiable without DNA. This CDR3 region has 14 residues. CDR1 LGHDT and CDR2 YNNKEL come from the germline V gene (reference sequence). Here the CDR3 reads CASSQRDGSEELFF.